This record looks at one T cell receptor (beta chain) sequence and its context. Its antigen remains undetermined. No quality values exist for individual bases; no much larger clone is one base distant. The data belong to a study of blood T cell repertoires in COVID-19 (dated by TCRdb to 2020 to 2021). Turning to the overall study: Samples covering the acute and convalescent phases of COVID-19 were provided by collaborators in the United States, Italy and Spain. The prospective study material was composed of cDNA or gDNA derived from T cells, B-cell-depleted T cells, or PBMCs. Subjects who had been exposed to COVID-19, were actively infected with it, or had recovered from it provided the deeply sampled blood TCRbeta repertoires that made up the dataset. A freely available public database, intended as a resource for researchers studying the immune response to SARS-CoV-2, is where the repertoires were released. Samples came from the ongoing ImmuneRACE study (first 160 participants) plus 1,254 subjects from 6 global collaborators. Sample metadata almost always included a de-identified subject ID, COVID-19 status, age in years and sex. Where HLA class I and class II types were available, the types were taken from metadata supplied by the sample provider, not from assay-based typing.

There are 15 amino acids in the CDR3, from cysteine to phenylalanine inclusive. Only the CDR3 region is kept as DNA, spanning 45 bases read in frame from base 1. Taken from the germline V gene, the CDR1 and CDR2 loops are MNHEY and SVGAGI. The V and J ends are trimmed by 5 bases and 1 base, leaving 14 bases between them. Participants in the prospective study were enrolled through a virtual design, were aged about 18 to 90 years, and lived in under 25 United States geographic areas. Cohort assignment in the prospective study relied on participant-reported clinical history from a screening survey and a study questionnaire. ImmuneRACE Cohort 3 recovered participants were defined by two consecutive negative NP/OP PCR tests, healthcare professional clearance, or symptom resolution. Each participant in the prospective study had whole blood, serum and a nasopharyngeal or oropharyngeal swab collected by mobile phlebotomists. Additional blood draws and questionnaires over an approximately 2-month period could optionally be provided by prospective study participants. Prospective study blood samples were shipped either frozen or at room temperature before DNA extraction.

TCRbeta CDR3 regions were amplified from genomic DNA by means of the immunoSEQ Assay, a bias-controlled multiplex PCR. As for how the authors treated the data: The number of nucleated cells in each sample was estimated from the amplification of reference gene primers within the assay. Sequence reads were collapsed and filtered to measure the absolute abundance of every unique TCRbeta CDR3 rearrangement. For each sample, productive Simpson clonality was calculated as the square root of Simpson's diversity index over productive rearrangements. TCRdb limited this immuneACCESS table to in-frame rearrangements with V and J called. A share of clones is missing; checked studies link under half to unresolved V genes, and the rest is unexplained. D and trimming come from the DNA, and the V and J calls and clone size come from that table. The sample contains around 330,000 clones, approximately 89% of them found a single time. 9.5% of the sample is in the top ten clones.

What the research found in general, with its limitations: How much clinical and demographic metadata was included differed by source and by participant, and the metadata was provided uncurated.

The sequence was obtained from a middle-aged woman who had recovered from COVID-19. This chain joins TRBV6-5 to TRBJ1-2; matching of 6 bases hints at TRBD1 as the D gene. The sequencing input was PBMCs or T cells enriched from blood (not recorded which). The CDR3: CASSPTGTGNYGYTF. The DNA sequence is as follows: TGTGCCAGCAGTCCTACAGGGACGGGTAACTATGGCTACACCTTC.